This T cell receptor (beta chain) came from a study of cytomegalovirus exposure and HLA in healthy donors. Among the donors, all were healthy bone marrow donors. The V and J ends lost 3 bases and 0 bases respectively, with 13 bases between them. Germline V gives CDR1 SGDLS, CDR2 YYNGEE. The CDR3 contains 16 residues. Study-level results: In a later analysis, TCR association rates varied by HLA locus: DRB1 most, HLA-C fewest. In a later analysis, V- and J-gene trimming of beta chains associated with a DCLRE1C missense variant, replicated independently.

Primers for the PCR totalled 60 Vbeta and 13 Jbeta. Produced via immunoSEQ multiplex PCR; TCRdb's table is partial and in-frame only. Of around 98,000 clones listed, 79% are singletons. About this clone itself: Its antigen is undetermined.

This TCR derives from a woman in her thirties or forties in good health and CMV-seronegative. Specimen: PBMCs. The chain couples TRBV9 to TRBJ1-3; the D is unclear. CDR3 coding DNA: TGTGCCAGCAGCGCCGCGGGAACTAGCTCTGGAAACACCATATATTTT. This sequence encodes CASSAAGTSSGNTIYF.